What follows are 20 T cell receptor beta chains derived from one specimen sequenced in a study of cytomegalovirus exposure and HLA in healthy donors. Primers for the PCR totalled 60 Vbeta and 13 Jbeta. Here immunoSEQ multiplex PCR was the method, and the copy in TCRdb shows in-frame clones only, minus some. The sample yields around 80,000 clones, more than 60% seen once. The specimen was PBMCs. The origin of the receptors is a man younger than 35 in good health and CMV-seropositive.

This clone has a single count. The DNA of the CDR3 is TGTGCCAGCAGCTTAGCGCCCTGGACTAGCGGGAGAGGTTATGAGCAGTTCTTC. Its protein is CASSLAPWTSGRGYEQFF. V usage is TRBV7-8 and J usage is TRBJ2-1; the match to TRBD2 covers 13 bases. This CDR3 is built from 18 residues. Germline loops: CDR1 SGHVS, CDR2 FQNEAQ. The V and J ends lost 0 bases and 8 bases, in that order; junction bases with no gene match: 10.

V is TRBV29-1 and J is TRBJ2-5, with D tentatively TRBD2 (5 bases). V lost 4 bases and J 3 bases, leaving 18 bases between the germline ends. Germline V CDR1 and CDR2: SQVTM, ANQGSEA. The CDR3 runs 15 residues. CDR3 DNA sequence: TGCAGCGTTGTTGATTCTGGACTCCTGAAAGAGACCCAGTACTTC. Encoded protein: CSVVDSGLLKETQYF.

In DNA form, the CDR3 reads TGCAGCGTTGGATCGGGGAGCAGCCAAGAGACCCAGTACTTC. Its protein is CSVGSGSSQETQYF. The chain joins TRBV29-1 to TRBJ2-5; possible D gene TRBD2, 5 bases. Germline V gene lookup returns CDR1 SQVTM and CDR2 ANQGSEA. The germline V and J ends were trimmed by 4 bases and 1 base, with 13 bases remaining between them. The CDR3 has 14 amino acids.

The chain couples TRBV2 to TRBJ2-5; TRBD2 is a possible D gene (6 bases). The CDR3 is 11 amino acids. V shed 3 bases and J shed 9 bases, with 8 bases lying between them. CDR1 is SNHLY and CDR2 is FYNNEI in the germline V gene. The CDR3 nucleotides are TGTGCCAGCAGTGAGGGGGGAGCCCAGTACTTC. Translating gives CASSEGGAQYF.

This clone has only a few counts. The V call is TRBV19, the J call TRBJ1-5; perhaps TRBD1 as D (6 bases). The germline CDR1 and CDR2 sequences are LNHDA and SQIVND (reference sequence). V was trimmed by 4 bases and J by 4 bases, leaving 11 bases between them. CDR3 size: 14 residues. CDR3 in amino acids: CASSNRQANQPQHF. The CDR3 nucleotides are TGTGCCAGTAGTAATAGACAGGCGAATCAGCCCCAGCATTTT.

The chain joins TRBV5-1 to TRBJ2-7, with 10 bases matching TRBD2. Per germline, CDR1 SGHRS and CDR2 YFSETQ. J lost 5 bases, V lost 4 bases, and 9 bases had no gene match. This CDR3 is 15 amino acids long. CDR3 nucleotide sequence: TGCGCCAGCAGCAATACCCTAGCGGGAGTTGACGAGCAGTACTTC. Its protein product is CASSNTLAGVDEQYF.

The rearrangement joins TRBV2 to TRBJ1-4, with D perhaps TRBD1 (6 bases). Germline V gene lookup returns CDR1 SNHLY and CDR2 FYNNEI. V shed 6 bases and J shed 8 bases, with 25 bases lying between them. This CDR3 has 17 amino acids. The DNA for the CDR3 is TGTGCCAGCAGATTCTCAAGCACAGGGTTTATCCGGGAAAAACTGTTTTTT. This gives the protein CASRFSSTGFIREKLFF.

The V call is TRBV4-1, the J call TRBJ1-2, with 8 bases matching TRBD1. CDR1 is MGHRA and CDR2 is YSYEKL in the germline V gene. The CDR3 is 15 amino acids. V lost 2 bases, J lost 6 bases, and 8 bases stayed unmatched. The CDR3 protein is CASSQLRGPLDGYTF. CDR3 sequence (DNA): TGCGCCAGCAGCCAACTCAGGGGGCCCCTCGATGGCTACACCTTC.

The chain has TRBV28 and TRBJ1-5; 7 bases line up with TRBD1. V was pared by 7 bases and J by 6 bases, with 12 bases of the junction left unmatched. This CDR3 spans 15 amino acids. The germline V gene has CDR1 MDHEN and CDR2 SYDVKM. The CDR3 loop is CASNRGGGHGQPQHF. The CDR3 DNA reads TGTGCCAGCAACAGGGGTGGGGGGCACGGTCAGCCCCAGCATTTT.

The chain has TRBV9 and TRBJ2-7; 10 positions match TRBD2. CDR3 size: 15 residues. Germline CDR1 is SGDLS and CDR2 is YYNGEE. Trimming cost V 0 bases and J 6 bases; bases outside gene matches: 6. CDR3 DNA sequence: TGTGCCAGCAGCGTAGGACTAGCGGGCCCCCTCGAGCAGTACTTC. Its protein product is CASSVGLAGPLEQYF.

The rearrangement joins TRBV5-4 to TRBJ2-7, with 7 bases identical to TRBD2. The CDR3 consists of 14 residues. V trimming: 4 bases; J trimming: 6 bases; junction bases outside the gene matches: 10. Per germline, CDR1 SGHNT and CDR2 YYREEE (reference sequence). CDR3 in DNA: TGTGCCAGCAGCCCCATAACGGCTAGCGGCGAGCAGTACTTC. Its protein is CASSPITASGEQYF.

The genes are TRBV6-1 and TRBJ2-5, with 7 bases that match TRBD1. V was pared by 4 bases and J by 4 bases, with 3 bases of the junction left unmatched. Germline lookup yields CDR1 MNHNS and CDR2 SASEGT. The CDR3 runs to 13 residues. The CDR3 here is CASSVQGLETQYF. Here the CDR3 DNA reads TGTGCCAGCAGTGTACAGGGGCTAGAGACCCAGTACTTC.

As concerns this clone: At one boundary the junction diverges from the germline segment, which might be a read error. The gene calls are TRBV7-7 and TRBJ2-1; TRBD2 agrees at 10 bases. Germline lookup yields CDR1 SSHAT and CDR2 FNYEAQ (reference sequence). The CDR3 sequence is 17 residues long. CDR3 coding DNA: TGTGCTAGCAGCTTAGGGTTAGCGGGAGGTCCCTACAATGAGCAGTTCTTC. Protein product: CASSLGLAGGPYNEQFF.

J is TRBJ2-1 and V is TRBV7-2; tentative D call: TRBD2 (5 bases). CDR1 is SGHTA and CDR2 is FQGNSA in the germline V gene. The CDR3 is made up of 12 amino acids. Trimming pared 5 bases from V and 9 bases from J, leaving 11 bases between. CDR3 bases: TGTGCCAGCAGCGGACCGGGAAGTGAGCAGTTCTTC. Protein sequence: CASSGPGSEQFF.

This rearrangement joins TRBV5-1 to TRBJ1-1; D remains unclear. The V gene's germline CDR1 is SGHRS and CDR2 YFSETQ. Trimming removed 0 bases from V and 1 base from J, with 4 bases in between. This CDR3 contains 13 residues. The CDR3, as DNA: TGCGCCAGCAGCTTGGACAGGAACACTGAAGCTTTCTTT. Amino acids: CASSLDRNTEAFF.

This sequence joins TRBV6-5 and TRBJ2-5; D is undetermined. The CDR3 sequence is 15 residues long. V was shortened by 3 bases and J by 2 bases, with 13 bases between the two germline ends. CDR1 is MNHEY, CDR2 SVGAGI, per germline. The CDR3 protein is CASSYSYYLQETQYF. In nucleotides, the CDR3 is TGTGCCAGCAGTTATTCCTACTACTTACAAGAGACCCAGTACTTC.

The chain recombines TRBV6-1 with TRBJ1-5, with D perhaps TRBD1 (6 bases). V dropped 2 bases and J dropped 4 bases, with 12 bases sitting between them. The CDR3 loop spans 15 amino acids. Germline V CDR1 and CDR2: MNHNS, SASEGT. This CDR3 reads CASSERSRGNQPQHF. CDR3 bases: TGTGCCAGCAGTGAACGGTCGAGGGGGAATCAGCCCCAGCATTTT.

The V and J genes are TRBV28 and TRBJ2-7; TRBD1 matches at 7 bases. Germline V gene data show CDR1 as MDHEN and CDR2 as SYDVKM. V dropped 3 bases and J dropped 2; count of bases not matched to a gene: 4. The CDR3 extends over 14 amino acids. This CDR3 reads CASSLRGQPYEQYF. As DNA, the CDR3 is TGTGCCAGCAGTTTGAGGGGACAGCCCTACGAGCAGTACTTC.

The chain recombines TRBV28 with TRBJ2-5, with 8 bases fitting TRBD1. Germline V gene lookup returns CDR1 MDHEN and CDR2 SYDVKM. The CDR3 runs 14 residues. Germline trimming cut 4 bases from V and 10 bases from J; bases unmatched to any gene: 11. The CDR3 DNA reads TGTGCCAGCAGTTCGGGACAGGTCCTTTGGATCCAGTACTTC. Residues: CASSSGQVLWIQYF. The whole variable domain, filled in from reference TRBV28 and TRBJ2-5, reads DVKVTQSSRYLVKRTGEKVFLECVQDMDHENMFWYRQDPGLGLRLIYFSYDVKMKEKGDIPEGYSVSREKKERFSLILESASTNQTSMYLCASSSGQVLWIQYFGPGTRLLVL.

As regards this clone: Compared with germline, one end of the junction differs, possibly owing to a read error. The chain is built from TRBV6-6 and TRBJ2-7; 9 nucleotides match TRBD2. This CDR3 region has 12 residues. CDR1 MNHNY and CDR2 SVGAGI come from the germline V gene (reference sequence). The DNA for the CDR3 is TGTGCCAGCGGGGCGGGAGGGCCGGCTGGGGACTTC. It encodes CASGAGGPAGDF.